Listed below are T cell receptor beta chains from one sample, sequenced in a study of blood T cell repertoires in COVID-19. Assay used: immunoSEQ multiplex PCR; TCRdb lists only in-frame clones, some missing. The sample consists of 250,000 to 300,000 clones, roughly nine tenths of them appearing once. The sequenced material came from peripheral blood. Every receptor here comes from a woman aged 45-60 years who had recovered from COVID-19. The CDR3 runs from the conserved cysteine through the conserved F or W. The D gene is left open where the match is weak. Rows may omit the clone size; those that give it use once, few, many or a size class.

cdr3_length d_call j_call v_call clone_size cdr3_aa cdr3_nt
14 . TRBJ1-1 TRBV28 . CASRVPGGYTEAFF TGTGCCAGCAGGGTCCCCGGGGGGTACACTGAAGCTTTCTTT
15 . TRBJ2-7 TRBV5-1 . CASSLVGTPSDEQYF TGCGCCAGCAGCTTGGTCGGGACTCCCAGCGACGAGCAGTACTTC
17 TRBD2 TRBJ2-1 TRBV5-1 few CASSLAPAGVQRNEQFF TGCGCCAGCAGCTTGGCTCCAGCGGGAGTCCAACGCAATGAGCAGTTCTTC
16 TRBD1 TRBJ1-4 TRBV18 . CASSPWAGGRDEKLFF TGTGCCAGCTCGCCCTGGGCAGGGGGCAGGGATGAAAAACTGTTTTTT
15 . TRBJ2-7 TRBV5-1 once CASSLGPGDSYEQYF TGCGCCAGCAGCTTGGGGCCGGGAGATTCCTACGAGCAGTACTTC
15 TRBD1 TRBJ1-4 TRBV7-2 . CASSPAGGANEKLFF TGTGCCAGCAGCCCCGCAGGGGGAGCTAATGAAAAACTGTTTTTT
12 TRBD1 TRBJ1-2 TRBV30 . CARGQGENGYTF TGTGCCCGAGGACAGGGGGAGAATGGCTACACCTTC
13 . TRBJ1-5 TRBV18 . CASSSGQTQPQHF TGTGCCAGCTCATCAGGACAAACGCAGCCCCAGCATTTT
14 TRBD1 TRBJ1-1 TRBV7-2 . CASSFSRGRTEAFF TGTGCCAGCAGCTTTTCCAGGGGGCGGACTGAAGCTTTCTTT
14 . TRBJ1-1 TRBV19 . CASSRSGVSTEAFF TGTGCCAGTAGCCGATCAGGGGTCTCCACTGAAGCTTTCTTT
13 . TRBJ1-4 TRBV10-2 . CASKDSDNEKLFF TGCGCCAGCAAGGACAGCGATAATGAAAAACTGTTTTTT
14 TRBD2 TRBJ2-7 TRBV15 . CATSRDQAGGPQYF TGTGCCACCAGCAGAGATCAAGCGGGGGGGCCGCAGTACTTC
15 . TRBJ1-2 TRBV27 . CASWTADPTNYGYTF TGTGCCAGCTGGACAGCAGACCCGACAAACTATGGCTACACCTTC
15 TRBD1 TRBJ1-5 TRBV7-2 . CASSSDRGRSQPQHF TGTGCCAGCAGCTCGGACAGGGGGCGAAGTCAGCCCCAGCATTTT
13 TRBD1 TRBJ1-2 TRBV2 . CASSGQGADGYTF TGTGCCAGCAGCGGACAGGGGGCCGATGGCTACACCTTC
17 . TRBJ1-1 TRBV19 few CASMGWDLPQGNTEAFF TGTGCCAGCATGGGTTGGGACCTTCCACAGGGAAACACTGAAGCTTTCTTT